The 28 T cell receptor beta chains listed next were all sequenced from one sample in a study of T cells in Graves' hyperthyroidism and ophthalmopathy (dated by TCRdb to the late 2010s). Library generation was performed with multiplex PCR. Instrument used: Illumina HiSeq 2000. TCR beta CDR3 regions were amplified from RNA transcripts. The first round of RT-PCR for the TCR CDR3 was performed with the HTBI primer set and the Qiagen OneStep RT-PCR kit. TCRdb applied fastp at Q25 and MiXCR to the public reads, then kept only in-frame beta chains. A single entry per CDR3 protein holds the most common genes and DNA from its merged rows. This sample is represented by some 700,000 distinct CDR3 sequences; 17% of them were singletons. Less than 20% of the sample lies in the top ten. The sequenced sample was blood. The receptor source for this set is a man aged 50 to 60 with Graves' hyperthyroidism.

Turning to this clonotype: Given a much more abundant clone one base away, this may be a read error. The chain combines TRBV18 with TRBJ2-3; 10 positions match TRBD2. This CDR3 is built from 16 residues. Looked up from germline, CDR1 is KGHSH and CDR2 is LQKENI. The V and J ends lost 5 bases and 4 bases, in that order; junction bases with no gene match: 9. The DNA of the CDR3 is TGTGCCAGCTCATCCCCGGGACTAGCGCGAGCAGATACGCAGTATTTT. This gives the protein CASSSPGLARADTQYF.

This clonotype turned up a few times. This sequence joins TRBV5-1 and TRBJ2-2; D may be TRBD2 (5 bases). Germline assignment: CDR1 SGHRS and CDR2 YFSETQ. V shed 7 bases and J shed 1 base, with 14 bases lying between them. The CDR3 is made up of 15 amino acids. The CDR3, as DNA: TGCGCCAGCGGGGTATCTAGCAGGAACACCGGGGAGCTGTTTTTT. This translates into CASGVSSRNTGELFF. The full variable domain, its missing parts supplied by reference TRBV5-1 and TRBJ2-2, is KAGVTQTPRYLIKTRGQQVTLSCSPISGHRSVSWYQQTPGQGLQFLFEYFSETQRNKGNFPGRFSGRQFSNSRSEMNVSTLELGDSALYLCASGVSSRNTGELFFGEGSRLTVL.

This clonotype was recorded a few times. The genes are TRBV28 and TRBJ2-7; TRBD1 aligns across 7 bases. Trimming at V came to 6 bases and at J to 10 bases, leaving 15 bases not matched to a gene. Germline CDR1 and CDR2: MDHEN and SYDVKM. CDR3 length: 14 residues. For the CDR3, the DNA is TGTGCCAGCAGCTCATACGACAGGGTCACGGCTCAGTACTTC. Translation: CASSSYDRVTAQYF.

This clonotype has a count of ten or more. CDR3 residues: CASSLGGREQFF. Written as DNA, the CDR3 is TGTGCCAGCAGCTTAGGCGGGCGAGAGCAGTTCTTC. The chain combines TRBV11-2 with TRBJ2-1; D is possibly TRBD2 (5 bases). V was shortened by 1 base and J by 10 bases, with 8 bases between the two germline ends. Germline V gene sequence: CDR1 SGHAT, CDR2 FQNNGV. The CDR3 length is 12 residues.

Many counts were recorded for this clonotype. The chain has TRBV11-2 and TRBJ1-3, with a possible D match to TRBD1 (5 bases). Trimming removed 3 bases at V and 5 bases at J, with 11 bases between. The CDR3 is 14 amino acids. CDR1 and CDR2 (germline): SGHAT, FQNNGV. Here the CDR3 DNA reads TGTGCCAGCAGCTTCGGCCAGGGCAGAAACACCATATATTTT. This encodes CASSFGQGRNTIYF.

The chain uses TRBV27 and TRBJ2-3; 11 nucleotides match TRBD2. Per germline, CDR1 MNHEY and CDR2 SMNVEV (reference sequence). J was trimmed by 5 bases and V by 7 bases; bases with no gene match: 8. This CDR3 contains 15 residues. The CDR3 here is CASKSWLAGGDTQYF. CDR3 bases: TGTGCCAGCAAGAGCTGGCTAGCGGGAGGAGATACGCAGTATTTT.

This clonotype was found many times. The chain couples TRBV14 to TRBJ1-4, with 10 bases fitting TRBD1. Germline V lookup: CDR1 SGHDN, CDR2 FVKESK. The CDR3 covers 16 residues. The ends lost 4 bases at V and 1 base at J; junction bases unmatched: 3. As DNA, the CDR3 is TGTGCCAGCAGCCGAGGACAGGGGGGAACTAATGAAAAACTGTTTTTT. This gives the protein CASSRGQGGTNEKLFF.

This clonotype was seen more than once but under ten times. The CDR3 protein is CASSPPWVRGSYNEQFF. Here the CDR3 DNA reads TGTGCCAGCAGCCCTCCTTGGGTGCGGGGCTCCTACAATGAGCAGTTCTTC. The V gene is TRBV28, the J gene TRBJ2-1; tentatively, D is TRBD2 (6 bases). The CDR3 loop spans 17 amino acids. Germline assignment: CDR1 MDHEN and CDR2 SYDVKM. V was shortened by 6 bases and J by 0 bases, with 18 bases between the two germline ends.

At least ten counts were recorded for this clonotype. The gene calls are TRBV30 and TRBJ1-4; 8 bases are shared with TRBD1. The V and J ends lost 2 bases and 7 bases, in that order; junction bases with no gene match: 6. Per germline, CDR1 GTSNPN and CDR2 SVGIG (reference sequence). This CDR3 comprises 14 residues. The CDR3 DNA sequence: TGTGCCTGGAGTAATACAGGGGGACGTGAAAAACTGTTTTTT. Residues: CAWSNTGGREKLFF.

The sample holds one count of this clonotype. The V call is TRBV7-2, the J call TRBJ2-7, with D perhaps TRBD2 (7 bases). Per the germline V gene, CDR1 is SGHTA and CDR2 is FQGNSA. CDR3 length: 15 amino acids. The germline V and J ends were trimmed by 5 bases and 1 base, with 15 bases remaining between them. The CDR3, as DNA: TGTGCCAGCAGCCCTGGGGGGGGCCAGTCCTACGAGCAGTACTTC. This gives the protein CASSPGGGQSYEQYF.

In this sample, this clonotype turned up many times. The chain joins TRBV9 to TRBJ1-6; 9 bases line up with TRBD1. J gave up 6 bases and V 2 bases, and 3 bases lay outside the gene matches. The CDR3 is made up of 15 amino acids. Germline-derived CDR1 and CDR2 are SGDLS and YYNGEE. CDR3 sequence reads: CASSVGGQGNSPLHF. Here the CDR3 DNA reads TGTGCCAGCAGCGTGGGGGGACAGGGTAATTCACCCCTCCACTTT.

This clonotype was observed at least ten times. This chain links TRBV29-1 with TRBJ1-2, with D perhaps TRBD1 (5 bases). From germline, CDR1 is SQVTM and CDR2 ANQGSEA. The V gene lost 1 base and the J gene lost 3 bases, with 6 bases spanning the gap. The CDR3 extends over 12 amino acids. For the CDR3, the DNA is TGCAGCGTTGAAGGACAGTACTATGGCTACACCTTC. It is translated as CSVEGQYYGYTF.

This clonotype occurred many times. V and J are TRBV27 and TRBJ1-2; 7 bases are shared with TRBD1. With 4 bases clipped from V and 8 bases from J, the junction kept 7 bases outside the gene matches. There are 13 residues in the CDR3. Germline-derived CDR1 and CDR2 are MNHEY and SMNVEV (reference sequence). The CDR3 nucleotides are TGTGCCAGCAGTTGGACAGGCTCACAGGGCTACACCTTC. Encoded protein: CASSWTGSQGYTF.

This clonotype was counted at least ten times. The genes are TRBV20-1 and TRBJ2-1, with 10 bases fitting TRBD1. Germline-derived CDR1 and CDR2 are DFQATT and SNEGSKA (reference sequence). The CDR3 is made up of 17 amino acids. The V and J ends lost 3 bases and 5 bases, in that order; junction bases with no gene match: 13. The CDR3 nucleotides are TGCAGTGCTAGTTCCCCTACCGACAGGGGGCTTGACAATGAGCAGTTCTTC. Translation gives CSASSPTDRGLDNEQFF.

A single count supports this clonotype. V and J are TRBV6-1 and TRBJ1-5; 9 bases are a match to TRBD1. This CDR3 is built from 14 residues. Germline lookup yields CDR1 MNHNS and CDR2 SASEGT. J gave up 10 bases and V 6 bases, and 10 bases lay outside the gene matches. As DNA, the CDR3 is TGTGCCAGCAGACCGGGACAGGGCAGACGACCCCAGCATTTT. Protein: CASRPGQGRRPQHF.

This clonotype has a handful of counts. The CDR3 bases are TGTGCCACCAGTGTGTCAGCGGGAGGGGGAGATACGCAGTATTTT. It translates to CATSVSAGGGDTQYF. V gene TRBV24-1 combines with J gene TRBJ2-3; 10 bases fit TRBD2. V lost 5 bases, J lost 5 bases, and 6 bases stayed unmatched. The CDR3 totals 15 residues. Germline assignment: CDR1 KGHDR and CDR2 SFDVKD.

The CDR3 is CASSFGSRTPPFTYEQYF. The CDR3 DNA sequence: TGTGCCAGCAGCTTTGGGTCGCGAACTCCCCCATTCACCTACGAGCAGTACTTC. The chain uses TRBV7-2 and TRBJ2-7; D is undetermined. Trimming took off 3 bases at V and 2 bases at J, with 23 bases between the two ends. The CDR3 spans 18 residues. Per the germline V gene, CDR1 is SGHTA and CDR2 is FQGNSA.

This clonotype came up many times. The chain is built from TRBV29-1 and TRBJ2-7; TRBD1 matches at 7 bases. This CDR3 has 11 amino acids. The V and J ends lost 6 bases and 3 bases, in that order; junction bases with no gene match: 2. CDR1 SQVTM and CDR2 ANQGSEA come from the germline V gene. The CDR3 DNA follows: TGCAGCGTGAACAGGGGCTACGAGCAGTACTTC. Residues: CSVNRGYEQYF.

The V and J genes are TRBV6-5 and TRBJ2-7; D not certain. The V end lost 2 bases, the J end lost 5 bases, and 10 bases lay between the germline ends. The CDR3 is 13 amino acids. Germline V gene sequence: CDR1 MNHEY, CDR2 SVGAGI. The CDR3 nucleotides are TGTGCCAGCAGTTACACTCTTTGGCACGAGCAGTACTTC. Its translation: CASSYTLWHEQYF.

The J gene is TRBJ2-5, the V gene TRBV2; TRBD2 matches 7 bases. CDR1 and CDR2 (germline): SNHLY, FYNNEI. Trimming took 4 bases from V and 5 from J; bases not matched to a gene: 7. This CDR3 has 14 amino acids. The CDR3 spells CASSAGGFGETQYF. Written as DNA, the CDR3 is TGTGCCAGCAGTGCCGGGGGGTTCGGGGAGACCCAGTACTTC.

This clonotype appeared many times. CDR3 amino acids: CASSLDGGFGYTF. The CDR3 coding sequence is TGTGCCAGCAGTTTAGATGGGGGGTTTGGCTACACCTTC. The V gene is TRBV28, the J gene TRBJ1-2, with a tentative D call TRBD1 (5 bases). Germline V gene sequence: CDR1 MDHEN, CDR2 SYDVKM. The CDR3 runs to 13 residues. V was trimmed by 2 bases and J by 7 bases, leaving 11 bases between them.

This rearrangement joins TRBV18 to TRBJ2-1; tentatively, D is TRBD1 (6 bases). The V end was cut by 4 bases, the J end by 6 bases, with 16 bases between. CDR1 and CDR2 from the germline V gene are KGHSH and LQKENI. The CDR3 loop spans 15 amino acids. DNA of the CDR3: TGTGCCAGCTCACATTACAGGGCACGGGGCAATGAGCAGTTCTTC. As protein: CASSHYRARGNEQFF.

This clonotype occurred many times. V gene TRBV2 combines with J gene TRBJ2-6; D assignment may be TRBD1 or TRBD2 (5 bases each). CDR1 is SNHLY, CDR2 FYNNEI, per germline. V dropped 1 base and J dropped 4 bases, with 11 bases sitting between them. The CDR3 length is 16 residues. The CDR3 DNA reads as TGTGCCAGCAGTGAAGTTATAGGGACCGGGGCCAACGTCCTGACTTTC. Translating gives CASSEVIGTGANVLTF.

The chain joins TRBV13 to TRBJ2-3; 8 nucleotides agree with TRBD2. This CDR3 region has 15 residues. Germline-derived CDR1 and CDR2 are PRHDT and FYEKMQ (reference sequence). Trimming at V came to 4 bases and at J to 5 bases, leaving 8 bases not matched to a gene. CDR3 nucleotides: TGTGCCAGCAGCTACGGGACTAGGACGAGAGATACGCAGTATTTT. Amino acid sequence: CASSYGTRTRDTQYF.

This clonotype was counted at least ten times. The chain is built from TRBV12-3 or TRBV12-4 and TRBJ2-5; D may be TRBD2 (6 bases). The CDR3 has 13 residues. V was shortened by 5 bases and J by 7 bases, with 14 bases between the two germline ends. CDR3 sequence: CASSPGDWGTQYF. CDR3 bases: TGTGCCAGCAGTCCGGGGGACTGGGGGACCCAGTACTTC.

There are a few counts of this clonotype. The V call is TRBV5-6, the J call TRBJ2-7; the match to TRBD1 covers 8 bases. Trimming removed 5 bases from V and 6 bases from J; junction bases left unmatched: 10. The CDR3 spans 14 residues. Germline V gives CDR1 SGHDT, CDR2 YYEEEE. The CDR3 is CASRTRGREGEQYF. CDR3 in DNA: TGTGCCAGCAGAACCAGGGGGCGCGAGGGCGAGCAGTACTTC.

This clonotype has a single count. The CDR3 DNA is TGTGCCAGCAGCTTAACGCCGGGACCCTATAATTCACCCCTCCACTTT. Amino acids: CASSLTPGPYNSPLHF. J is TRBJ1-6 and V is TRBV11-2, with D maybe TRBD1 (5 bases). Germline CDR1 SGHAT, CDR2 FQNNGV. The CDR3 loop spans 16 amino acids. The ends were cut back, 2 bases at V and 2 bases at J, with 10 bases in the middle. The variable domain in full, with the rest retrieved from reference TRBV11-2 and TRBJ1-6, is EAGVAQSPRYKIIEKRQSVAFWCNPISGHATLYWYQQILGQGPKLLIQFQNNGVVDDSQLPKDRFSAERLKGVDSTLKIQPAKLEDSAVYLCASSLTPGPYNSPLHFGNGTRLTVT.

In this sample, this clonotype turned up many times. CDR3 protein: CATSRDGRPPNEQFF. The CDR3 DNA follows: TGTGCCACCAGCAGAGACGGGAGGCCCCCCAATGAGCAGTTCTTC. V gene TRBV15 combines with J gene TRBJ2-1; 7 nucleotides line up with TRBD2. The CDR3 runs 15 residues. Trimming took 0 bases from V and 6 from J; bases not matched to a gene: 5. Germline-derived CDR1 and CDR2 are LNHNV and YYDKDF (reference sequence).